A single sample is the source of the 9 T cell receptor beta chains below, sequenced in a study of PD-1 blockade in mismatch repair-deficient tumors. Using immunoSEQ multiplex PCR, the repertoire was profiled, and TCRdb retains in-frame clones only, with some absent. The data contain around 130,000 clones, 88% of them singletons. The sample consisted of peripheral blood, taken approximately 72 weeks after starting pembrolizumab. Receptors originate from an adult with mismatch repair-deficient cancer.

The chain joins TRBV5-6 to TRBJ2-7, with no clear D. The germline V and J ends were trimmed by 4 bases and 7 bases, with 15 bases remaining between them. The germline CDR1 and CDR2 sequences are SGHDT and YYEEEE. The length of the CDR3 is 13 residues. CDR3 in amino acids: CASSDPQVGEQYF. CDR3 DNA sequence: TGTGCCAGCAGCGACCCCCAGGTAGGAGAGCAGTACTTC.

The chain combines TRBV28 with TRBJ2-7; either TRBD1 or TRBD2 may supply D (5 bases each). CDR1 and CDR2 (germline): MDHEN, SYDVKM. With 5 bases removed from V and 1 base from J, the gap between germline ends came to 9 bases. This CDR3 contains 13 residues. In DNA, the CDR3 is TGTGCCAGCAGTGGGAGACAGTCCTACGAGCAGTACTTC. This sequence encodes CASSGRQSYEQYF.

The V gene is TRBV27, the J gene TRBJ2-4; 8 bases are a match to TRBD1. Unmatched junction bases numbered 9, after V lost 3 bases and J lost 8 bases. The germline gives CDR1 MNHEY, CDR2 SMNVEV (reference sequence). The CDR3 is made up of 15 amino acids. Here the CDR3 reads CASSLLRTGSDIQYF. CDR3 DNA sequence: TGTGCCAGCAGTTTGCTCCGGACAGGGTCGGACATTCAGTACTTC.

This sequence joins TRBV15 and TRBJ1-1; the D gene is possibly TRBD1 (5 bases). Germline values: CDR1 LNHNV, CDR2 YYDKDF (reference sequence). V was clipped by 3 bases and J by 0 bases, with 11 bases between them. The CDR3 loop spans 15 amino acids. The DNA of the CDR3 is TGTGCCACCAGCAGTAAGACAGAGATGAACACTGAAGCTTTCTTT. It encodes CATSSKTEMNTEAFF.

The rearrangement joins TRBV4-3 to TRBJ2-7; 11 positions match TRBD2. Germline trimming cut 3 bases from V and 2 bases from J; bases unmatched to any gene: 3. Germline V lookup: CDR1 LGHNA, CDR2 YSLEER. The length of the CDR3 is 15 residues. Here the CDR3 DNA reads TGCGCCAGCAGCCACTTAGCGGGAGGGCCCTACGAGCAGTACTTC. Its translation: CASSHLAGGPYEQYF.

In this sample, this clone turned up once. The chain recombines TRBV5-1 with TRBJ2-3; 8 bases are a match to TRBD2. The CDR3 extends over 16 amino acids. The J segment lost 5 bases and the V segment lost 1 base, leaving 9 bases of the junction unmatched. Germline CDR1 SGHRS, CDR2 YFSETQ. The CDR3 nucleotides are TGCGCCAGCAGCTTGTACGGGAGGGCCGGGGGAGATACGCAGTATTTT. It yields the protein CASSLYGRAGGDTQYF.

The chain carries TRBV7-2 and TRBJ2-1; TRBD1 agrees at 10 bases. CDR1 is SGHTA and CDR2 is FQGNSA in the germline V gene. This CDR3 is 14 amino acids long. V trimming: 5 bases; J trimming: 6 bases; junction bases outside the gene matches: 4. The CDR3 loop reads CASSTRTGGNEQFF. CDR3 coding DNA: TGTGCCAGCAGCACGAGGACAGGGGGCAATGAGCAGTTCTTC.

This clone was counted a single time. The rearrangement joins TRBV9 to TRBJ2-1; D gene ambiguous. The CDR3 sequence is 11 residues long. V lost 4 bases and J lost 7, with 6 bases in between. Germline V gene lookup returns CDR1 SGDLS and CDR2 YYNGEE. CDR3 region: CASSLGNEQFF. The CDR3 DNA is TGTGCCAGCAGCTTGGGGAATGAGCAGTTCTTC.

The chain is built from TRBV11-2 and TRBJ2-3; TRBD2 matches 7 bases. From germline, CDR1 is SGHAT and CDR2 FQNNGV. This CDR3 has 14 amino acids. V was pared by 6 bases and J by 4 bases, with 7 bases of the junction left unmatched. This CDR3 is CASRTLAAADTQYF. CDR3 in DNA: TGTGCCAGCAGGACGCTAGCGGCCGCAGATACGCAGTATTTT.